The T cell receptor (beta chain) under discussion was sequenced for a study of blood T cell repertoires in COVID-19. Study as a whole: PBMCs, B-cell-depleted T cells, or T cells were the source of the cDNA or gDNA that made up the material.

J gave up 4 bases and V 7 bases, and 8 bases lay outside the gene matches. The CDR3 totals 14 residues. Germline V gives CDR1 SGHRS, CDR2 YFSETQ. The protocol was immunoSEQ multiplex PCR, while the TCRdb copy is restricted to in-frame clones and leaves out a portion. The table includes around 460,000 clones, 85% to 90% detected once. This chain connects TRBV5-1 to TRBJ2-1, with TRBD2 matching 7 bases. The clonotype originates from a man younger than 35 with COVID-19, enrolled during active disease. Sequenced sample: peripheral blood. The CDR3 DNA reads TGCGCCAGCGGGCGGGAGTCGCCTTACAATGAGCAGTTCTTC. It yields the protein CASGRESPYNEQFF.